This T cell receptor beta chain is drawn from a study of blood T cell repertoires in COVID-19. About the study: Samples of COVID-19 (acute and convalescent) were obtained from the United States, Italy and Spain. T cells, B-cell-depleted T cells, or PBMCs provided the cDNA or gDNA that served as material.

V lost 3 bases, J lost 4 bases, and 15 bases lay in between. Germline CDR1 reads GTSNPN; CDR2 reads SVGIG (reference sequence). This CDR3 comprises 14 residues. As handled by the study authors: By means of reference gene primer amplification, nucleated cell counts were estimated. Using immunoSEQ multiplex PCR, the repertoire was profiled, and TCRdb retains in-frame clones only, with some absent. V and J calls and clone size follow that table, whereas D and trimming were derived from the DNA. The sample yields approximately 71,000 clones, more than 70% seen once. This chain links TRBV30 with TRBJ1-1, with unresolved D. The TCR sequence derives from a man aged 50 to 60 with acute or convalescent COVID-19. Sequenced sample: peripheral blood. The CDR3 coding sequence is TGTGCCTGGAGGAGCGGAGCTTTAGGCACTGAAGCTTTCTTT. Translation gives CAWRSGALGTEAFF.